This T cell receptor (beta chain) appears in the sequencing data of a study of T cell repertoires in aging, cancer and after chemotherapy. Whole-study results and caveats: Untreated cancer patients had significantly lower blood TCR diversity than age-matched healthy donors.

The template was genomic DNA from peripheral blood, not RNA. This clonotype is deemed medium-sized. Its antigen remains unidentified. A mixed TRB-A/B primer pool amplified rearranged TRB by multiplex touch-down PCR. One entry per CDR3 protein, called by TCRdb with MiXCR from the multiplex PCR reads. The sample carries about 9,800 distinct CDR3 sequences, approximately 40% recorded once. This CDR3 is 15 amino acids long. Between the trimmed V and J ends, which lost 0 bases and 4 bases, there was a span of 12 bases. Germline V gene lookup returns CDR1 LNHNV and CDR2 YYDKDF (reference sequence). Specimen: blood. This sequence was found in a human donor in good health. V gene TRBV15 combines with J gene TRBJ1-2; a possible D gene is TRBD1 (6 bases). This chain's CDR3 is CATSRDSQGSYGYTF. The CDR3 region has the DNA TGTGCCACCAGCAGAGATTCGCAGGGGAGCTATGGCTACACCTTC.